This T cell receptor (beta chain) was identified in a study of a mutant IDH1 vaccine in newly diagnosed glioma. On this clone: Antigen: not known.

As for time point: week 23, last vaccination. Vaccinated patients received 300 ug of mutant IDH1 20-mer peptide per dose, with topical imiquimod. Assay: immunoSEQ multiplex PCR; the TCRdb copy retains only in-frame clones and omits some. The sample carries roughly 38,000 clones, 78% recorded once. The length of the CDR3 is 18 residues. V dropped 0 bases and J dropped 1 base, with 17 bases sitting between them. The germline gives CDR1 LNHNV, CDR2 YYDKDF (reference sequence). The V call is TRBV15, the J call TRBJ2-3; D gene unclear. Sequencing was performed on PBMCs, taken from a glioma patient whose treatment included an IDH1 peptide vaccine. The origin of this receptor is a woman aged 40 to 50 with glioma. Some clones in this sample may be carry-over from other donors' samples. Here the CDR3 DNA reads TGTGCCACCAGCAGAGATGTCCAGTCACGAAGAGGCACAGATACGCAGTATTTT. Residues: CATSRDVQSRRGTDTQYF.